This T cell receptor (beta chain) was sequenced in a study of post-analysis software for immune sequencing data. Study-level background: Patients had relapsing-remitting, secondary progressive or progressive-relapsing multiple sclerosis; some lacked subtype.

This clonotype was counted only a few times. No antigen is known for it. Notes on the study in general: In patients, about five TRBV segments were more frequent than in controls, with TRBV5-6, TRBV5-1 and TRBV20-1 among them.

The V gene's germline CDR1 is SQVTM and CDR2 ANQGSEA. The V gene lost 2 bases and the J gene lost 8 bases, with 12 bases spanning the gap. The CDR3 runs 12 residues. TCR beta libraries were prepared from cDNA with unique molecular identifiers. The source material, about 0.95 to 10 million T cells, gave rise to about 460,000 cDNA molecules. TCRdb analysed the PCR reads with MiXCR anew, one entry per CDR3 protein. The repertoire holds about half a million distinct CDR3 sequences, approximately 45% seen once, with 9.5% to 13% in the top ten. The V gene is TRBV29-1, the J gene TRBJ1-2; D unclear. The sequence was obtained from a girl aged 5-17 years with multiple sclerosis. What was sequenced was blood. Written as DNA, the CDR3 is TGCAGCGTTGAAATGCGGGAGGAGGGCTACACCTTC. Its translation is CSVEMREEGYTF. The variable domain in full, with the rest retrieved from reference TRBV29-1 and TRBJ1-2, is SAVISQKPSRDICQRGTSLTIQCQVDSQVTMMFWYRQQPGQSLTLIATANQGSEATYESGFVIDKFPISRPNLTFSTLTVSNMSPEDSSIYLCSVEMREEGYTFGSGTRLTVV.